This TCR beta chain appears in the sequencing data of a study of blood T cell repertoires in COVID-19 (dated by TCRdb to about 2020). General notes on the study: Samples covering the acute and convalescent phases of COVID-19 were provided by collaborators in the United States, Italy and Spain. Nearly every sample came with metadata listing a de-identified subject ID, COVID-19 status, age in years and sex. The dataset comprised deeply sampled blood TCRbeta repertoires from subjects exposed to, actively infected with, or recovered from COVID-19. The repertoires were released in a freely available public database intended as a resource for research on the immune response to SARS-CoV-2. Samples came from the ongoing ImmuneRACE study (first 160 participants) plus 1,254 subjects from 6 global collaborators. The material from the prospective study consisted of cDNA or gDNA derived from T cells, B-cell-depleted T cells, or PBMCs. Where available, HLA class I and class II types were taken from metadata supplied by the sample provider and were not determined by assay-based typing.

Here is what the overall study found, with its caveats: The amount of clinical and demographic metadata varied by source and participant and was provided uncurated.

Each collaborating institution followed its own protocols to collect whole blood in K2EDTA tubes. Collaborator samples were shipped for TCRbeta analysis as frozen whole blood, isolated PBMCs, or DNA extracted from either sample type. TCRbeta CDR3 regions were amplified from genomic DNA by means of the immunoSEQ Assay, a bias-controlled multiplex PCR. Per the authors' processing: The number of nucleated cells in each sample was estimated from the amplification of reference gene primers within the assay. Sequence reads were collapsed and filtered to measure the absolute abundance of every unique TCRbeta CDR3 rearrangement. For each sample, productive Simpson clonality was calculated by taking the square root of Simpson's diversity index across productive rearrangements. Drawn from immuneACCESS, this table holds only the in-frame rearrangements with V and J called that TCRdb kept. Clones are partly lost; checked studies trace under half to an unresolved V gene and leave the rest unexplained. V and J calls and clone size are those listed in that table; D and trimming were worked out from the DNA. The sample table contains under 80,000 clones; only one count was recorded for nearly 80% of them. Of the sample, approximately 12% is held by the ten largest clones.

The germline V gene sets CDR1 to SGHTA and CDR2 to FQGTGA. V loses 5 bases at its end and J loses 3 bases; junction bases beyond the gene matches: 6. From cysteine to phenylalanine, the CDR3 is 15 amino acids long. Only the CDR3 region is kept as DNA, spanning 45 bases read in frame from base 1. In regard to this clone: Its antigen target is currently unknown. Nothing much larger sits one base from this clone, and base qualities are not available.

The clonotype was recovered from a human donor in a cohort sampled during active COVID-19. Sequenced sample: peripheral blood. Recombination linked TRBV7-3 to TRBJ2-2; TRBD2 agrees with 7 junctional bases. CDR3 protein: CASSRGLVDTGELFF. The nucleotide sequence is TGTGCCAGCAGCCGCGGACTAGTCGACACCGGGGAGCTGTTTTTT.